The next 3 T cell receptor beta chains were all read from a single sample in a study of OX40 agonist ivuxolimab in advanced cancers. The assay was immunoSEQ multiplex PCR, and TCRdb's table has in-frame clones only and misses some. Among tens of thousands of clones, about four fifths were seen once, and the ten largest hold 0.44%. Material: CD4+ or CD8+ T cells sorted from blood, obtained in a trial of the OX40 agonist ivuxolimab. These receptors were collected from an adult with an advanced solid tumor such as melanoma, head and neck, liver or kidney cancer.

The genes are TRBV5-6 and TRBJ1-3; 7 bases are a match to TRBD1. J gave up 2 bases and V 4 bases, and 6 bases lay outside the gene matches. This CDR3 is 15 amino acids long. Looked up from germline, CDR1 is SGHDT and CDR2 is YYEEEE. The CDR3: CASSPTGIAGNTIYF. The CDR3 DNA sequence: TGTGCCAGCAGCCCGACAGGGATAGCTGGAAACACCATATATTTT.

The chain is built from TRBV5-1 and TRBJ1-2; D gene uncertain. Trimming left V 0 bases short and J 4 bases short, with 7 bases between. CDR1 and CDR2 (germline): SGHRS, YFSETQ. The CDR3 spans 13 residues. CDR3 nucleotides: TGCGCCAGCAGCTTGGGGATGGGCTATGGCTACACCTTC. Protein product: CASSLGMGYGYTF.

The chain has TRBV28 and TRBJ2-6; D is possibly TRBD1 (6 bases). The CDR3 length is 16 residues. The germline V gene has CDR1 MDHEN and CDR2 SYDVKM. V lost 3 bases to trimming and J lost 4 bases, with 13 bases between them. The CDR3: CASSFAGVLGANVLTF. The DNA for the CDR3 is TGTGCCAGCAGTTTCGCAGGGGTTTTGGGGGCCAACGTCCTGACTTTC.